The 23 T cell receptor beta chains below were found in one sample sequenced in a study of siplizumab effects on memory and regulatory T cells (dated by TCRdb to between 2018 and 2021). Library prep was done by the immunoSEQ multiplex PCR assay. TCRdb holds this immuneACCESS table with in-frame rearrangements only. Some clones are missing; in checked studies, unresolved V genes explain under half, and the rest has no known cause. The sample table holds 100,000 or so clones, of which 92% were seen once. Around 0.73% of the sample is in the top ten clones. Sequenced: Tregs sorted from blood. These TCRs come from a human donor in good health.

This rearrangement joins TRBV30 to TRBJ1-2; D unclear. The CDR3 loop spans 13 amino acids. V lost 3 bases, J lost 3 bases, and 11 bases lay in between. CDR1 is GTSNPN and CDR2 is SVGIG in the germline V gene (reference sequence). The CDR3 region is CAWSDGEYYGYTF. CDR3 DNA sequence: TGTGCCTGGAGCGATGGGGAGTACTATGGCTACACCTTC.

This chain links TRBV6-1 with TRBJ2-7, with TRBD1 as a possible D gene (6 bases). CDR3 length equals 15 residues. CDR1 MNHNS and CDR2 SASEGT come from the germline V gene. V shed 7 bases and J shed 4 bases, with 20 bases lying between them. Written as DNA, the CDR3 is TGTGCCAGCACTCCGATTGTCGGACAGAAGTACGAGCAGTACTTC. Translating gives CASTPIVGQKYEQYF.

The chain links TRBV7-6 to TRBJ2-5; D is possibly TRBD1 (7 bases). The V end was cut by 5 bases, the J end by 4 bases, with 14 bases between. The CDR3 extends over 14 amino acids. Germline V gene data show CDR1 as SGHVS and CDR2 as FNYEAQ. CDR3 in amino acids: CASSLRQGGETQYF. As DNA, the CDR3 is TGTGCCAGCAGCCTCAGACAGGGAGGAGAGACCCAGTACTTC. Full variable domain (outside the CDR3, taken from reference TRBV7-6 and TRBJ2-5): GAGVSQSPRYKVTKRGQDVALRCDPISGHVSLYWYRQALGQGPEFLTYFNYEAQQDKSGLPNDRFSAERPEGSISTLTIQRTEQRDSAMYRCASSLRQGGETQYFGPGTRLLVL.

The chain carries TRBV27 and TRBJ1-1, with a tentative D call TRBD1 (5 bases). Germline-derived CDR1 and CDR2 are MNHEY and SMNVEV (reference sequence). The CDR3 is made up of 18 amino acids. Trimming took 0 bases from V and 4 from J, leaving 21 bases between them. CDR3 nucleotide sequence: TGTGCCAGCAGTTTATCGTGGATTGGGGGGGGTTCGGGCACTGAAGCTTTCTTT. This sequence encodes CASSLSWIGGGSGTEAFF.

This clone was recorded once. The chain carries TRBV5-1 and TRBJ2-2; the D is unclear. V lost 5 bases, J lost 7 bases, and 6 bases lay in between. This CDR3 is built from 11 residues. The germline V gene has CDR1 SGHRS and CDR2 YFSETQ. The CDR3 DNA follows: TGCGCCAGCAGTTTAAACGGGGAGCTGTTTTTT. This sequence encodes CASSLNGELFF.

The gene calls are TRBV14 and TRBJ2-7; a possible D gene is TRBD1 (7 bases). The length of the CDR3 is 14 residues. The V end lost 4 bases, the J end lost 0 bases, and 10 bases lay between the germline ends. In germline, CDR1 is SGHDN, CDR2 FVKESK. For the CDR3, the DNA is TGTGCCAGCAGCCGGGGGGACAGCTCCTACGAGCAGTACTTC. Translation: CASSRGDSSYEQYF. Supplemented by reference TRBV14 and TRBJ2-7, the full variable domain reads EAGVTQFPSHSVIEKGQTVTLRCDPISGHDNLYWYRRVMGKEIKFLLHFVKESKQDESGMPNNRFLAERTGGTYSTLKVQPAELEDSGVYFCASSRGDSSYEQYFGPGTRLTVT.

The chain joins TRBV27 to TRBJ2-7; possibly TRBD2 for D (6 bases). Germline assignment: CDR1 MNHEY and CDR2 SMNVEV (reference sequence). The CDR3 length is 13 residues. With 6 bases removed from V and 5 bases from J, the gap between germline ends came to 14 bases. As DNA, the CDR3 is TGTGCCAGCAGCCAGACTAGATCCCACGAGCAGTACTTC. Its protein is CASSQTRSHEQYF.

A remark on this clone: At one boundary the junction diverges from the germline segment, which might be a read error. V is TRBV19 and J is TRBJ1-1; D might be TRBD1 (5 bases). Germline V gene data show CDR1 as LNHDA and CDR2 as SQIVND (reference sequence). CDR3 length: 15 residues. The DNA for the CDR3 is TGTGCCAGTAGTCACTTGGGACGGAAAAACACTAAAGCTTTCTTT. Translating gives CASSHLGRKNTKAFF.

This chain connects TRBV29-1 to TRBJ2-5; D perhaps matches TRBD2 (6 bases). The CDR3 loop spans 12 amino acids. The V end was cut by 4 bases, the J end by 4 bases, with 10 bases between. Looked up from germline, CDR1 is SQVTM and CDR2 is ANQGSEA. Here the CDR3 reads CSVVVGGETQYF. Written as DNA, the CDR3 is TGCAGCGTTGTTGTGGGAGGAGAGACCCAGTACTTC.

CDR3 bases: TGTGCCAGCAGTTTATTGGGGACTAGCGGGATCTATACGCAGTATTTT. Protein product: CASSLLGTSGIYTQYF. This chain uses TRBV27 with TRBJ2-3; TRBD2 matches at 13 bases. The junction had 5 bases not matched to a gene; V was cut back by 1 base and J by 7 bases. CDR3 length: 16 amino acids. Germline V CDR1 and CDR2: MNHEY, SMNVEV (reference sequence).

This chain connects TRBV28 to TRBJ1-3; D is uncertain. The CDR3 spans 14 residues. Germline V lookup: CDR1 MDHEN, CDR2 SYDVKM. V was shortened by 4 bases and J by 0 bases, with 7 bases between the two germline ends. DNA of the CDR3: TGTGCCAGCAGTTATGTGAGCTCTGGAAACACCATATATTTT. Translating gives CASSYVSSGNTIYF. The complete variable domain, with remaining parts taken from reference TRBV28 and TRBJ1-3, reads DVKVTQSSRYLVKRTGEKVFLECVQDMDHENMFWYRQDPGLGLRLIYFSYDVKMKEKGDIPEGYSVSREKKERFSLILESASTNQTSMYLCASSYVSSGNTIYFGEGSWLTVV.

V gene TRBV5-1 combines with J gene TRBJ1-5; D is perhaps TRBD1 (5 bases). Per the germline V gene, CDR1 is SGHRS and CDR2 is YFSETQ. The CDR3 loop spans 14 amino acids. Trimming pared 1 base from V and 5 bases from J, leaving 10 bases between. The CDR3 protein is CASSLQGGDQPQHF. In DNA form, the CDR3 reads TGCGCCAGCAGCTTGCAGGGAGGTGATCAGCCCCAGCATTTT.

The CDR3 DNA reads as TGTGCCATCAGTGAGGGCTTGGGACAGCGCAATCAGCCCCAGCATTTT. Protein product: CAISEGLGQRNQPQHF. The rearrangement links TRBV10-3 to TRBJ1-5, with 7 bases identical to TRBD1. The CDR3 runs to 16 residues. Germline CDR1 ENHRY, CDR2 SYGVKD. V lost 2 bases, J lost 2 bases, and 6 bases stayed unmatched.

This chain links TRBV27 with TRBJ1-1; D gene uncertain. CDR3 size: 13 residues. The germline V gene encodes CDR1 MNHEY and CDR2 SMNVEV (reference sequence). The V and J ends lost 5 bases and 8 bases respectively, with 15 bases between them. DNA for the CDR3: TGTGCCAGCAGTAAACACGGGAAGTGGGAAGCTTTCTTT. Protein sequence: CASSKHGKWEAFF.

The chain carries TRBV7-9 and TRBJ1-2; D perhaps matches TRBD1 (5 bases). Germline-derived CDR1 and CDR2 are SEHNR and FQNEAQ (reference sequence). The CDR3 totals 14 residues. The V and J ends lost 0 bases and 4 bases respectively, with 9 bases between them. The CDR3 here is CASSLAGGFYGYTF. In nucleotides, the CDR3 is TGTGCCAGCAGCTTAGCGGGGGGTTTCTATGGCTACACCTTC. Full variable domain (outside the CDR3, taken from reference TRBV7-9 and TRBJ1-2): DTGVSQNPRHKITKRGQNVTFRCDPISEHNRLYWYRQTLGQGPEFLTYFQNEAQLEKSRLLSDRFSAERPKGSFSTLEIQRTEQGDSAMYLCASSLAGGFYGYTFGSGTRLTVV.

The CDR3 here is CASSSPSTSGSYTGELFF. DNA of the CDR3: TGTGCCAGTAGTAGTCCGTCGACTAGCGGGAGCTACACCGGGGAGCTGTTTTTT. The rearrangement uses TRBV19 and TRBJ2-2; 12 positions match TRBD2. The V gene end was trimmed by 4 bases and the J gene end by 3 bases; junction bases not matched to a gene: 9. Germline V gene sequence: CDR1 LNHDA, CDR2 SQIVND (reference sequence). The CDR3 contains 18 residues. Full variable domain (remainder filled in from reference TRBV19 and TRBJ2-2): DGGITQSPKYLFRKEGQNVTLSCEQNLNHDAMYWYRQDPGQGLRLIYYSQIVNDFQKGDIAEGYSVSREKKESFPLTVTSAQKNPTAFYLCASSSPSTSGSYTGELFFGEGSRLTVL.

The chain links TRBV6-5 to TRBJ1-5, with 7 nucleotides matching TRBD1. The V and J ends lost 6 bases and 4 bases, in that order; junction bases with no gene match: 6. Germline values: CDR1 MNHEY, CDR2 SVGAGI. CDR3 size: 14 residues. The CDR3 DNA reads as TGTGCCAGCAGCAGAGACAGGGTGAATCAGCCCCAGCATTTT. As protein: CASSRDRVNQPQHF.

V is TRBV28 and J is TRBJ2-4; D remains unclear. Germline values: CDR1 MDHEN, CDR2 SYDVKM. This CDR3 comprises 16 residues. Trimming took off 5 bases at V and 6 bases at J, with 20 bases between the two ends. CDR3 in amino acids: CASSQAVALSPNIQYF. The DNA for the CDR3 is TGTGCCAGCAGTCAAGCCGTGGCCCTTTCCCCAAACATTCAGTACTTC.

The V call is TRBV9, the J call TRBJ2-1; D is perhaps TRBD2 (5 bases). Trimming removed 10 bases from V and 7 bases from J, with 18 bases in between. This CDR3 is built from 13 residues. Germline CDR1 is SGDLS and CDR2 is YYNGEE. The CDR3 reads CAGRTTRENEQFF. The CDR3 bases are TGTGCCGGAAGGACCACTAGAGAGAATGAGCAGTTCTTC.

The V gene is TRBV5-5, the J gene TRBJ1-2, with 7 bases identical to TRBD1. V was clipped by 4 bases and J by 4 bases; unmatched bases: 7. CDR1 and CDR2 (germline): SGHKS, YYEKEE (reference sequence). CDR3 size: 14 residues. CDR3: CASSPTGNSYGYTF. In DNA form, the CDR3 reads TGTGCCAGCAGCCCGACAGGGAATAGCTATGGCTACACCTTC.

CDR3 DNA sequence: TGTGCCAGCAGTGACCCAGGACTAATCGAATACACAGATACGCAGTATTTT. Protein: CASSDPGLIEYTDTQYF. The rearrangement links TRBV2 to TRBJ2-3; perhaps TRBD2 as D (6 bases). The CDR3 extends over 17 amino acids. Per germline, CDR1 SNHLY and CDR2 FYNNEI. Trimming cost V 3 bases and J 2 bases, with 18 bases left between them.

The V gene is TRBV5-1, the J gene TRBJ2-5; possible D gene TRBD1, 5 bases. The ends were cut back, 3 bases at V and 5 bases at J, with 11 bases in the middle. The CDR3 sequence is 13 residues long. Germline CDR1 SGHRS, CDR2 YFSETQ. In DNA form, the CDR3 reads TGCGCCAGCAGCTCTGGTGGGGCGGAGACCCAGTACTTC. This sequence encodes CASSSGGAETQYF. The entire variable domain, with the rest obtained from reference TRBV5-1 and TRBJ2-5, is as follows: KAGVTQTPRYLIKTRGQQVTLSCSPISGHRSVSWYQQTPGQGLQFLFEYFSETQRNKGNFPGRFSGRQFSNSRSEMNVSTLELGDSALYLCASSSGGAETQYFGPGTRLLVL.

The chain carries TRBV4-1 and TRBJ2-2, with D possibly matching TRBD1 (5 bases). The CDR3 covers 15 residues. In germline, CDR1 is MGHRA, CDR2 YSYEKL. Trimming left V 0 bases short and J 6 bases short, with 11 bases between. The CDR3 coding sequence is TGCGCCAGCAGCCAAGAAGGGGCGGTGCCCGGGGAGCTGTTTTTT. It specifies CASSQEGAVPGELFF.